One and the same sample provided the 27 T cell receptor beta chains below, sequenced in a study of post-analysis software for immune sequencing data. Whole-study findings and limits: Elevated frequency relative to controls characterized roughly five TRBV segments in patients, TRBV5-6, TRBV5-1 and TRBV20-1 among them.

Their recognized antigens are unknown. Unique molecular identifiers had been added to the TCR beta cDNA libraries. TCRdb reprocessed the PCR reads via MiXCR and lists one record per CDR3 protein. The table shows 600,000 to 750,000 distinct CDR3 sequences, with 55% to 60% occurring only once. Material: blood. These receptor sequences come from a girl under 10 years old with multiple sclerosis.

The rearrangement links TRBV4-3 to TRBJ2-1, with 9 positions matching TRBD2. Germline values: CDR1 LGHNA, CDR2 YSLEER. The length of the CDR3 is 16 residues. The junction had 7 bases not matched to a gene; V was cut back by 0 bases and J by 7 bases. CDR3 in DNA: TGCGCCAGCAGCCAAGACAGAGCGGGGGGCAGGAATGAGCAGTTCTTC. It codes for CASSQDRAGGRNEQFF.

V usage is TRBV4-1 and J usage is TRBJ2-1; D unclear. The CDR3 loop spans 12 amino acids. Looked up from germline, CDR1 is MGHRA and CDR2 is YSYEKL. The V gene lost 4 bases and the J gene lost 5 bases, with 6 bases spanning the gap. As DNA, the CDR3 is TGCGCCAGCAGCCCAATTAACAATGAGCAGTTCTTC. Amino acid sequence: CASSPINNEQFF.

The chain joins TRBV5-5 to TRBJ2-1; the match to TRBD2 covers 9 bases. The germline gives CDR1 SGHKS, CDR2 YYEKEE (reference sequence). The CDR3 sequence is 16 residues long. V trimming: 2 bases; J trimming: 7 bases; junction bases outside the gene matches: 10. CDR3 in DNA: TGTGCCAGCAGCTTCATTGGCGGGAGGGCGCCGAATGAGCAGTTCTTC. Residues: CASSFIGGRAPNEQFF.

A few counts support this clonotype. The chain uses TRBV10-1 and TRBJ2-5, with no clear D. Trimming pared 3 bases from V and 5 bases from J, leaving 16 bases between. The CDR3 loop spans 15 amino acids. The germline V gene encodes CDR1 WNHNN and CDR2 SYGVQD (reference sequence). The CDR3 sequence is CASSDRNSEWETQYF. As DNA, the CDR3 is TGCGCCAGCAGTGATCGAAACTCTGAGTGGGAGACCCAGTACTTC.

The V gene is TRBV29-1, the J gene TRBJ1-2; D gene ambiguous. Germline V gene lookup returns CDR1 SQVTM and CDR2 ANQGSEA. V lost 4 bases and J 0 bases, leaving 6 bases between the germline ends. The CDR3 is made up of 12 amino acids. In DNA form, the CDR3 reads TGCAGCGTTGTTGGAGCTAACTATGGCTACACCTTC. Residues: CSVVGANYGYTF.

The chain links TRBV5-6 to TRBJ2-1; 8 bases align to TRBD2. With V trimmed by 7 bases and J by 8 bases, 14 bases remained unmatched. There are 15 residues in the CDR3. CDR1 is SGHDT and CDR2 is YYEEEE in the germline V gene. CDR3 bases: TGTGCCAGCCGCGACAGCGGGAGAGTTTATGATGAGCAGTTCTTC. It is translated as CASRDSGRVYDEQFF.

This clonotype was observed once. The V call is TRBV29-1, the J call TRBJ1-2; D perhaps matches TRBD1 (6 bases). The V end lost 4 bases, the J end lost 4 bases, and 22 bases lay between the germline ends. This CDR3 is built from 16 residues. Germline V gene lookup returns CDR1 SQVTM and CDR2 ANQGSEA. The CDR3 protein is CSVGARTATQGYGYTF. CDR3 coding DNA: TGCAGCGTTGGCGCGAGGACAGCCACGCAGGGCTATGGCTACACCTTC.

V and J are TRBV7-9 and TRBJ1-2, with unresolved D. CDR1 and CDR2 (germline): SEHNR, FQNEAQ (reference sequence). The CDR3 is 12 amino acids. Trimming shortened V by 5 bases and J by 8 bases, and 12 bases separated the two germline ends. The CDR3 bases are TGTGCCAGCAGCCGGTCCGAGGAAGGCTACACCTTC. Protein sequence: CASSRSEEGYTF.

V gene TRBV7-9 combines with J gene TRBJ2-1, with D tentatively TRBD2 (5 bases). The length of the CDR3 is 12 residues. The germline V gene encodes CDR1 SEHNR and CDR2 FQNEAQ (reference sequence). The ends were cut back, 5 bases at V and 8 bases at J, with 10 bases in the middle. The CDR3 DNA reads as TGTGCCAGCAGCCCCGAGGGCGATGAGCAGTTCTTC. Its protein product is CASSPEGDEQFF.

The J gene is TRBJ2-7, the V gene TRBV2, with TRBD1 matching 8 bases. This CDR3 is 15 amino acids long. V shed 8 bases, J shed 5 bases, and the junction held 14 bases outside the gene matches. Germline V lookup: CDR1 SNHLY, CDR2 FYNNEI. Written as DNA, the CDR3 is TGTGCCAGCGGGAAAGACGGACAGGGAGGAAACGAGCAGTACTTC. Residues: CASGKDGQGGNEQYF.

The V call is TRBV6-5, the J call TRBJ2-3, with TRBD1 identical over 7 bases. V was pared by 6 bases and J by 2 bases, with 5 bases of the junction left unmatched. Germline-derived CDR1 and CDR2 are MNHEY and SVGAGI. The CDR3 totals 14 residues. DNA of the CDR3: TGTGCCAGCAGACTACAGGGGTACACAGATACGCAGTATTTT. This codes for CASRLQGYTDTQYF.

V gene TRBV6-5 combines with J gene TRBJ2-1, with TRBD1 matching 9 bases. Germline CDR1 and CDR2: MNHEY and SVGAGI. The CDR3 is made up of 18 amino acids. V was clipped by 4 bases and J by 2 bases; unmatched bases: 12. CDR3 in DNA: TGTGCCAGCAGTTCGCTTTCGGGACAGGGAGGCCCCTACAATGAGCAGTTCTTC. It encodes CASSSLSGQGGPYNEQFF.

This clonotype was seen only a few times. The CDR3 region has the DNA TGTGCCAGCAGCTTCGGGACTCGAGAGACCCAGTACTTC. It codes for CASSFGTRETQYF. This sequence joins TRBV7-3 and TRBJ2-5, with a tentative D call TRBD2 (6 bases). Germline CDR1 and CDR2: SGHTA and FQGTGA. CDR3 length: 13 residues. The V end lost 3 bases, the J end lost 4 bases, and 9 bases lay between the germline ends. Drawing the rest from reference TRBV7-3 and TRBJ2-5, the complete variable domain is GAGVSQTPSNKVTEKGKYVELRCDPISGHTALYWYRQSLGQGPEFLIYFQGTGAADDSGLPNDRFFAVRPEGSVSTLKIQRTERGDSAVYLCASSFGTRETQYFGPGTRLLVL.

This clonotype has only one observation. The chain recombines TRBV20-1 with TRBJ2-1; D is unclear. Trimming took 6 bases from V and 5 from J, leaving 11 bases between them. The CDR3 length is 12 residues. In germline, CDR1 is DFQATT, CDR2 SNEGSKA (reference sequence). The CDR3 DNA is TGCAGTGCCCAATTAATTGACAATGAGCAGTTCTTC. This translates into CSAQLIDNEQFF.

The chain recombines TRBV5-1 with TRBJ2-7; the match to TRBD2 covers 14 bases. Germline V gives CDR1 SGHRS, CDR2 YFSETQ. The V and J ends lost 4 bases and 6 bases, in that order; junction bases with no gene match: 12. There are 17 residues in the CDR3. CDR3 sequence reads: CASSPGLAGASVGEQYF. In DNA, the CDR3 is TGCGCCAGCAGCCCGGGACTAGCGGGAGCGTCGGTGGGCGAGCAGTACTTC.

This clonotype was observed once. This chain uses TRBV19 with TRBJ2-1; D may be TRBD2 (6 bases). CDR3 length: 16 residues. The V and J ends lost 1 base and 0 bases respectively, with 10 bases between them. From germline, CDR1 is LNHDA and CDR2 SQIVND (reference sequence). CDR3 sequence: CASSIGGASSYNEQFF. The DNA of the CDR3 is TGTGCCAGTAGTATAGGCGGGGCTAGCTCCTACAATGAGCAGTTCTTC.

This clonotype showed up just once. The chain employs TRBV7-2 and TRBJ1-1; TRBD1 might be the D (5 bases). Germline CDR1 and CDR2: SGHTA and FQGNSA. The CDR3 runs to 14 residues. The germline V and J ends were trimmed by 3 bases and 3 bases, with 11 bases remaining between them. CDR3 nucleotide sequence: TGTGCCAGCAGCTTGACTACGGGGGACACTGAAGCTTTCTTT. Translated: CASSLTTGDTEAFF. Supplemented by reference TRBV7-2 and TRBJ1-1, the full variable domain reads GAGVSQSPSNKVTEKGKDVELRCDPISGHTALYWYRQSLGQGLEFLIYFQGNSAPDKSGLPSDRFSAERTGGSVSTLTIQRTQQEDSAVYLCASSLTTGDTEAFFGQGTRLTVV.

V and J are TRBV20-1 and TRBJ1-5; D gene ambiguous. This CDR3 contains 16 residues. CDR1 and CDR2 (germline): DFQATT, SNEGSKA (reference sequence). V was clipped by 0 bases and J by 4 bases, with 16 bases between them. CDR3 in amino acids: CSARDGARAPNQPQHF. The CDR3 DNA reads as TGCAGTGCTAGAGATGGAGCGAGAGCCCCTAATCAGCCCCAGCATTTT.

The CDR3 loop is CSARGLPGVIYNEQFF. In nucleotides, the CDR3 is TGCAGTGCTAGAGGTCTGCCAGGGGTCATCTACAATGAGCAGTTCTTC. The J gene is TRBJ2-1, the V gene TRBV20-1; D may be TRBD1 (6 bases). Trimming took 1 base from V and 3 from J, leaving 16 bases between them. Looked up from germline, CDR1 is DFQATT and CDR2 is SNEGSKA (reference sequence). The CDR3 contains 16 residues.

V and J are TRBV2 and TRBJ2-3; TRBD2 matches at 7 bases. The CDR3 sequence is 12 residues long. Germline V gene lookup returns CDR1 SNHLY and CDR2 FYNNEI. J gave up 2 bases and V 11 bases, and 4 bases lay outside the gene matches. The CDR3 bases are TGTGCCGCCACTAGCGACACAGATACGCAGTATTTT. It encodes CAATSDTDTQYF. Full variable domain (missing parts from reference TRBV2 and TRBJ2-3): EPEVTQTPSHQVTQMGQEVILRCVPISNHLYFYWYRQILGQKVEFLVSFYNNEISEKSEIFDDQFSVERPDGSNFTLKIRSTKLEDSAMYFCAATSDTDTQYFGPGTRLTVL.

This clonotype has only one observation. The chain has TRBV5-1 and TRBJ2-5; D may correspond to TRBD1 or TRBD2 (6 bases each). Germline-derived CDR1 and CDR2 are SGHRS and YFSETQ. V gave up 3 bases and J gave up 11 bases, with 17 bases separating them. This CDR3 comprises 13 residues. CDR3 amino acids: CASSSTGFREQYF. CDR3 sequence (DNA): TGCGCCAGCAGCTCCACAGGGTTTCGGGAGCAGTACTTC. The entire variable domain, with the rest obtained from reference TRBV5-1 and TRBJ2-5, is as follows: KAGVTQTPRYLIKTRGQQVTLSCSPISGHRSVSWYQQTPGQGLQFLFEYFSETQRNKGNFPGRFSGRQFSNSRSEMNVSTLELGDSALYLCASSSTGFREQYFGPGTRLLVL.

Comments on this clonotype: One end of the junction does not line up with germline, which may come from a read error. The chain carries TRBV2 and TRBJ2-7; 11 nucleotides line up with TRBD1. Germline values: CDR1 SNHLY, CDR2 FYNNEI. The CDR3 runs to 13 residues. The CDR3 sequence: CASAGTGGYGQYF. CDR3 coding DNA: TGTGCCAGCGCCGGGACAGGGGGTTACGGGCAGTACTTC.

J is TRBJ2-5 and V is TRBV3-1; TRBD2 is a possible D gene (6 bases). Germline V lookup: CDR1 LGHDT, CDR2 YNNKEL (reference sequence). This CDR3 region has 17 residues. The V gene lost 0 bases and the J gene lost 0 bases, with 14 bases spanning the gap. CDR3 nucleotide sequence: TGTGCCAGCAGCCAAGATGATTGGAGGGAGTACCAAGAGACCCAGTACTTC. Its translation: CASSQDDWREYQETQYF.

The chain uses TRBV20-1 and TRBJ2-7; D remains ambiguous. This CDR3 comprises 15 residues. Germline CDR1 reads DFQATT; CDR2 reads SNEGSKA (reference sequence). The V and J ends lost 2 bases and 3 bases respectively, with 17 bases between them. The CDR3 DNA is TGCAGTGCTAGATCGAAAGGTGGAGCTGGCTACGAGCAGTACTTC. This translates into CSARSKGGAGYEQYF.

This rearrangement joins TRBV5-1 to TRBJ2-5; 7 bases are shared with TRBD2. Looked up from germline, CDR1 is SGHRS and CDR2 is YFSETQ. The CDR3 is 14 residues long. Unmatched junction bases numbered 9, after V lost 5 bases and J lost 5 bases. Here the CDR3 reads CASSHGQGGETQYF. Written as DNA, the CDR3 is TGCGCCAGCAGTCACGGGCAGGGAGGGGAGACCCAGTACTTC.

This rearrangement joins TRBV20-1 to TRBJ2-5; 16 bases map to TRBD2. J lost 4 bases, V lost 1 base, and 6 bases had no gene match. This CDR3 spans 17 amino acids. Germline CDR1 DFQATT, CDR2 SNEGSKA (reference sequence). The CDR3 DNA reads TGCAGTGCTAGAGGGGGACTAGCGGGAGGGCCTCGAGAGACCCAGTACTTC. Encoded protein: CSARGGLAGGPRETQYF.

This clonotype was found once. This chain joins TRBV29-1 and TRBJ1-1, with D unresolved. Deletions cut 6 bases from V and 0 bases from J, with 8 bases between. This CDR3 is 12 amino acids long. Per germline, CDR1 SQVTM and CDR2 ANQGSEA. The DNA for the CDR3 is TGCAGCGTCCTCCCATTGAACACTGAAGCTTTCTTT. It translates to CSVLPLNTEAFF.